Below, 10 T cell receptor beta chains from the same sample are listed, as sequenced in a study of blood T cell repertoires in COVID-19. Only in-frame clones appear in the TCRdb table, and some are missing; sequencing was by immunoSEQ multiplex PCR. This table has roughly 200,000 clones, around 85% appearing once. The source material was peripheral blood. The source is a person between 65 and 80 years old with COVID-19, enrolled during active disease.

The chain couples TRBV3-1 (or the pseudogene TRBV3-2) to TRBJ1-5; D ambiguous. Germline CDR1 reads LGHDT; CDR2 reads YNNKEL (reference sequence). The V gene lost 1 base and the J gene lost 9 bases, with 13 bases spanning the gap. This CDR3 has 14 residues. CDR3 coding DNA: TGTGCCAGCAGCCAAGGAGGCGGGAGAAGGCCCCAGCATTTT. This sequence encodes CASSQGGGRRPQHF.

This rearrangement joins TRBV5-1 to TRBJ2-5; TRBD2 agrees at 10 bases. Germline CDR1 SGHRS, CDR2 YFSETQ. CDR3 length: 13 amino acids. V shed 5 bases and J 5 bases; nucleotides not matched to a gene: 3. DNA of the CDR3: TGCGCCAGCAGGGTTAGCGGGGGGGAGACCCAGTACTTC. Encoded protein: CASRVSGGETQYF.

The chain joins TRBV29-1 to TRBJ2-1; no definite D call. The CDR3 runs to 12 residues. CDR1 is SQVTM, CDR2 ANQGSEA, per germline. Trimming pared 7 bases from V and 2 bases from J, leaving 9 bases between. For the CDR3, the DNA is TGCAGCGGAACGTACACCTACAATGAGCAGTTCTTC. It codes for CSGTYTYNEQFF.

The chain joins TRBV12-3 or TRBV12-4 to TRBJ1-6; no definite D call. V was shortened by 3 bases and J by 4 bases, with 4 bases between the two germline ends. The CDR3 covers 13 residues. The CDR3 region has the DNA TGTGCCAGCAGTTTCGGGTATAATTCACCCCTCCACTTT. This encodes CASSFGYNSPLHF.

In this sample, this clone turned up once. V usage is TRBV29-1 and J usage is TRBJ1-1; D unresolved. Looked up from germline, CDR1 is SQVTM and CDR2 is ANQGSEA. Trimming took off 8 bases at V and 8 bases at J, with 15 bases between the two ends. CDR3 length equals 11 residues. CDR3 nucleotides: TGCAGCTTGAGTAGAGGTTTAGAAGCTTTCTTT. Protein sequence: CSLSRGLEAFF.

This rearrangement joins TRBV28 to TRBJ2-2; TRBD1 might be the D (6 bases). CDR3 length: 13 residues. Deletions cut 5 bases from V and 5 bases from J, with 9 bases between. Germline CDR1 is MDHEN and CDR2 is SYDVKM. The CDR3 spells CASSLTGTGELFF. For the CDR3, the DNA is TGTGCCAGCAGTCTCACAGGGACCGGGGAGCTGTTTTTT.

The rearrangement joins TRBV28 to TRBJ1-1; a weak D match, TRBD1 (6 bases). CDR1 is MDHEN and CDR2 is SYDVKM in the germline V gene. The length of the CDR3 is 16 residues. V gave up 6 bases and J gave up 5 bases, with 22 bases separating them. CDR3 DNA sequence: TGTGCCAGCAGGAACGTTGGGGGGGGCAGGTTGACTGAAGCTTTCTTT. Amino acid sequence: CASRNVGGGRLTEAFF.

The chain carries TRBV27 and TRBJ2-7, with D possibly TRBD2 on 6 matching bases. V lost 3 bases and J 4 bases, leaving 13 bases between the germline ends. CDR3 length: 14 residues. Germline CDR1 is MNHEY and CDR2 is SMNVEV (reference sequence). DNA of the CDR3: TGTGCCAGCAGTTTGGGGCCCGGGGGATACGAGCAGTACTTC. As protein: CASSLGPGGYEQYF.

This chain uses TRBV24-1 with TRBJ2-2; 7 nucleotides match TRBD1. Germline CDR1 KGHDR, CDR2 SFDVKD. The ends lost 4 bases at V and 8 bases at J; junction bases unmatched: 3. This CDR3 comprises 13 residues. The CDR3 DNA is TGTGCCACCAGTGAATGGGACAGAGGGGAGCTGTTTTTT. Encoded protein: CATSEWDRGELFF.

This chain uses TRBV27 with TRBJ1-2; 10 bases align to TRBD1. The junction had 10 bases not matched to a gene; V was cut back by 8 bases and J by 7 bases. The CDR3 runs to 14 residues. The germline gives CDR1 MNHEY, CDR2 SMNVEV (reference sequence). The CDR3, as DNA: TGTGCCAGCGGCCAGGACAGGGGGTTGGCTGGCTACACCTTC. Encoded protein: CASGQDRGLAGYTF.